A selection of T cell receptor beta chains follows, all from one sample in a study of blood T cell repertoires in COVID-19. Data came from immunoSEQ multiplex PCR; TCRdb stores just in-frame clones and leaves some out. This table has about 150,000 clones, approximately 79% appearing once. Sequencing was performed on PBMCs or T cells enriched from blood (not recorded which). Receptor source: a man aged 45-60 years who had recovered from COVID-19. CDR3s include the opening cysteine and the closing phenylalanine or tryptophan. The order of the fields is clone size, D gene, V gene, J gene, CDR3 DNA, CDR3 protein. D genes are given only for firm matches. The size of a clone is reported for some rows only, either as once, few or many, or as a class for expanded clones.

abundance: .; d_gene: TRBD1; v_gene: TRBV6-5; j_gene: TRBJ2-7; CDR3nt: TGTGCCAGCAGCCTGACAGGGAGCTACGAGCAGTACTTC; CDR3aa: CASSLTGSYEQYF
abundance: .; d_gene: .; v_gene: TRBV10-3; j_gene: TRBJ2-1; CDR3nt: TGTGCCATCAGTGCCCAGGGTTCCTACAATGAGCAGTTCTTC; CDR3aa: CAISAQGSYNEQFF
abundance: .; d_gene: .; v_gene: TRBV12-3/TRBV12-4; j_gene: TRBJ1-1; CDR3nt: TGTGCCAGCTCCAGGCGGGTGACTGAAGCTTTCTTT; CDR3aa: CASSRRVTEAFF
abundance: .; d_gene: .; v_gene: TRBV19; j_gene: TRBJ2-7; CDR3nt: TGTGCCAGTAGTAGAAATATAGCGAGCTCCTACGAGCAGTACTTC; CDR3aa: CASSRNIASSYEQYF
abundance: .; d_gene: TRBD1; v_gene: TRBV19; j_gene: TRBJ2-7; CDR3nt: TGTGCCAGTAGTATAGATACCGGGACAGGGTACGAGCAGTACTTC; CDR3aa: CASSIDTGTGYEQYF
abundance: .; d_gene: .; v_gene: TRBV11-2; j_gene: TRBJ1-5; CDR3nt: TGTGCCAGCAGCTCGGAGGGTGGCAATCAGCCCCAGCATTTT; CDR3aa: CASSSEGGNQPQHF
abundance: once; d_gene: .; v_gene: TRBV7-2; j_gene: TRBJ2-1; CDR3nt: TGTGCCAGCAGCTGGGGACTCTACAATGAGCAGTTCTTC; CDR3aa: CASSWGLYNEQFF
abundance: once; d_gene: .; v_gene: TRBV18; j_gene: TRBJ1-2; CDR3nt: TGTGCCAGCTCACCACCGTTGAACAGGGATGGGAACTATGGCTACACCTTC; CDR3aa: CASSPPLNRDGNYGYTF
abundance: .; d_gene: TRBD2; v_gene: TRBV2; j_gene: TRBJ2-2; CDR3nt: TGTGCCAGCAGATCCGGGACTAGAAGCACCGGGGAGCTGTTTTTT; CDR3aa: CASRSGTRSTGELFF
abundance: .; d_gene: .; v_gene: TRBV12-3/TRBV12-4; j_gene: TRBJ1-2; CDR3nt: TGTGCCAGCAGTTTAGGGCAGATGGGCGGCTACACCTTC; CDR3aa: CASSLGQMGGYTF
abundance: .; d_gene: .; v_gene: TRBV3-1/TRBV3-2; j_gene: TRBJ1-1; CDR3nt: TGTGCCAGCAGACCGACACACATGAACACTGAAGCTTTCTTT; CDR3aa: CASRPTHMNTEAFF
abundance: few; d_gene: .; v_gene: TRBV3-1/TRBV3-2; j_gene: TRBJ1-1; CDR3nt: TGTGCCAGCAGGGGAGGGTCTGAAGCTTTCTTT; CDR3aa: CASRGGSEAFF
abundance: .; d_gene: .; v_gene: TRBV3-1/TRBV3-2; j_gene: TRBJ1-6; CDR3nt: TGTGCCAGCAGCCAAGAAGGGGGTAATTCACCCCTCCACTTT; CDR3aa: CASSQEGGNSPLHF
abundance: .; d_gene: .; v_gene: TRBV4-3; j_gene: TRBJ1-3; CDR3nt: TGCGCCAGCAGCCAAGGGGAGAGCTCTGGAAACACCATATATTTT; CDR3aa: CASSQGESSGNTIYF
abundance: .; d_gene: TRBD2; v_gene: TRBV12-5; j_gene: TRBJ2-2; CDR3nt: TGTGCTAGTGGTTGGGGACTAGCGGGGGGTGCCGGGGAGCTGTTTTTT; CDR3aa: CASGWGLAGGAGELFF
abundance: .; d_gene: .; v_gene: TRBV6-1; j_gene: TRBJ2-1; CDR3nt: TGTGCCAGCAGTGAAGCGCTCGGCGCGGGAAACAATGAGCAGTTCTTC; CDR3aa: CASSEALGAGNNEQFF
abundance: .; d_gene: TRBD1; v_gene: TRBV19; j_gene: TRBJ1-2; CDR3nt: TGTGCCACCTCAAGACAGGGCTATGGCTACACCTTC; CDR3aa: CATSRQGYGYTF
abundance: .; d_gene: .; v_gene: TRBV6-5; j_gene: TRBJ1-3; CDR3nt: TGTGCCAGCAGCGATACAGGGCAGAACACCATATATTTT; CDR3aa: CASSDTGQNTIYF
abundance: .; d_gene: .; v_gene: TRBV7-8; j_gene: TRBJ1-3; CDR3nt: TGTGCCAGCAGCTTCTCCGGCTCTGGAAACACCATATATTTT; CDR3aa: CASSFSGSGNTIYF
abundance: .; d_gene: .; v_gene: TRBV2; j_gene: TRBJ1-6; CDR3nt: TGTGCCAGCAGTGAAGCTCTTGGCGATAGGGGTAATTCACCCCTCCACTTT; CDR3aa: CASSEALGDRGNSPLHF
abundance: .; d_gene: TRBD1; v_gene: TRBV6-5; j_gene: TRBJ2-3; CDR3nt: TGTGCCAGCAATCCCAACGGACAGGGGACTAATACGCAGTATTTT; CDR3aa: CASNPNGQGTNTQYF
abundance: .; d_gene: .; v_gene: TRBV18; j_gene: TRBJ1-1; CDR3nt: TGTGCCAGCTCGCTTCCCGGGGGATCCACTGAAGCTTTCTTT; CDR3aa: CASSLPGGSTEAFF
abundance: few; d_gene: .; v_gene: TRBV19; j_gene: TRBJ2-1; CDR3nt: TGTGCCAGTAGTCCCCGGGGTGTCTACAATGAGCAGTTCTTC; CDR3aa: CASSPRGVYNEQFF
abundance: .; d_gene: .; v_gene: TRBV6-5; j_gene: TRBJ1-5; CDR3nt: TGTGCCAGCAGTTACTCGATGAGTAGCAATCAGCCCCAGCATTTT; CDR3aa: CASSYSMSSNQPQHF
abundance: .; d_gene: .; v_gene: TRBV3-1/TRBV3-2; j_gene: TRBJ1-2; CDR3nt: TGTGCCAGCAGCTCCAGAAGAGGCTATGGCTACACCTTC; CDR3aa: CASSSRRGYGYTF